This TCR beta chain is from a study of T cell repertoires in cytomegalovirus infection. For the study at large: Based on public TCR beta signatures, there were indications of CMV infection and of a matching HLA type.

TCRdb reprocessed the reads with MiXCR, giving one entry per CDR3 protein. The table records some 800,000 distinct CDR3 sequences, roughly 29% of them present only once. Whole-study results and caveats: Carriers of CMV plus the relevant HLA were identified by cumulative public TCR beta family frequency.

Trimming left V 5 bases short and J 1 base short, with 11 bases between. Germline V gene data show CDR1 as MNHEY and CDR2 as SMNVEV (reference sequence). The CDR3 contains 14 residues. In regard to this clonotype: Its antigen is unidentified.

This receptor was obtained from a human donor in good health (CMV status not recorded). Some clones in this sample may be carry-over from other donors' samples. The chain links TRBV27 to TRBJ2-5; a weak D match, TRBD1 (6 bases). The sequences come from cultured CD8+ T cells from PBMCs, collected from culture after CMV antigen stimulation. The CDR3 sequence: CASSPTGFQETQYF. For the CDR3, the DNA is TGTGCCAGCAGTCCGACAGGTTTCCAAGAGACCCAGTACTTC.